This T cell receptor beta chain was identified during a study of low-dose radiotherapy and immunotherapy resistance in tumors. Study overall: Intravenous cyclophosphamide at 200 mg/m2 preceded radiation and immunotherapy by one day, every two weeks. Patients took oral aspirin 300 mg daily for four cycles from cycle 1 day 1.

Described time point: after trial treatment. This sample's treatment: LDRT plus nivolumab, ipilimumab, low-dose cyclophosphamide and aspirin (RACIN trial). This clonotype showed up many times. TRAV and TRBV primers primed cDNA for both TCRalpha and TCRbeta. It was with a constant-region primer and a V-primer adapter that TCRs were amplified over about 19 PCR cycles. In vitro transcription was used to amplify the isolated mRNA. Using its own MiXCR run on the reads, TCRdb lists one record per CDR3 protein. The table includes tens of thousands of distinct CDR3 sequences, approximately 26% detected once. The V gene lost 2 bases and the J gene lost 7 bases, with 12 bases spanning the gap. Germline V gene lookup returns CDR1 SGHTS and CDR2 YDEGEE. The CDR3 sequence is 13 residues long.

Sequenced here: PBMCs, sampled after low-dose radiotherapy plus immunotherapy. The receptor comes from a male donor with prostate cancer. This chain links TRBV5-8 with TRBJ1-1; possibly TRBD1 for D (6 bases). DNA of the CDR3: TGTGCCAGCAGCTTCGACAGGCGGGGTGAAGCTTTCTTT. This gives the protein CASSFDRRGEAFF.